What follows describes a single T cell receptor (beta chain). Its antigen is unidentified. The study ran the assay at deep level. Approximately 220 ng DNA, 25,000 to 35,000 T cell genomes, went into each sorted-subset replicate PCR. Repertoires were generated with immunoSEQ multiplex PCR, while TCRdb's copy carries only in-frame clones and drops some. The sample consists of approximately 400,000 clones, around 96% of them appearing once. The source of the sample is a study of shared clonotypes between healthy human individuals. The trim removed 6 bases at V and 4 bases at J, leaving 5 bases unmatched. CDR1 and CDR2 (germline): SNHLY, FYNNEI. This CDR3 has 14 residues. Study-level results: Some naive CD4 clonotypes, about 5%, turned up in common across four donors.

Specimen: memory CD8+ T cells sorted from blood. Specified subset: CD45RO+ cells pooled with CCR7-negative TemRA cells. This chain joins TRBV2 and TRBJ1-3; 8 bases agree with TRBD1. This receptor was obtained from a man under 40 in good health. The CDR3 DNA sequence: TGTGCCAGCAGGGTACAGGGGGGAGGAAACACCATATATTTT. As protein: CASRVQGGGNTIYF.